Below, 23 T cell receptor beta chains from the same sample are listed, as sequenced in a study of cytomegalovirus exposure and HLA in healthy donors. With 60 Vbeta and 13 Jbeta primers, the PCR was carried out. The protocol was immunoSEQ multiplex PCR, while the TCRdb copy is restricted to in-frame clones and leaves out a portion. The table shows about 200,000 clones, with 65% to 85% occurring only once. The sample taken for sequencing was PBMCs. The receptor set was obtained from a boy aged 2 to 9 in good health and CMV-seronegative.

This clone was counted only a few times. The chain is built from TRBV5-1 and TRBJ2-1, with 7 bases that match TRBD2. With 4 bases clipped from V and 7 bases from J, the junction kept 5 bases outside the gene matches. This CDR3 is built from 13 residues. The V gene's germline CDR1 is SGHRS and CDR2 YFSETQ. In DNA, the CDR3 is TGCGCCAGCAGCCTCGGACTAGGTAATGAGCAGTTCTTC. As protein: CASSLGLGNEQFF.

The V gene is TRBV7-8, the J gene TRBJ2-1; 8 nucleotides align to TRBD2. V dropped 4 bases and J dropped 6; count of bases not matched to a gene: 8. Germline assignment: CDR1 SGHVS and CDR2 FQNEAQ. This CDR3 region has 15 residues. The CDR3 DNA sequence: TGTGCCAGCAGCTCCGGGACTAGTGGGGGCAATGAGCAGTTCTTC. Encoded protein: CASSSGTSGGNEQFF.

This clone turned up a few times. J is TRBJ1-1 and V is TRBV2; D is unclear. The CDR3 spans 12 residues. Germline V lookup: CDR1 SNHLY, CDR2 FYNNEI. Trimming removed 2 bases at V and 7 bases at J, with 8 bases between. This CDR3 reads CASSENSVEAFF. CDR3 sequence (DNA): TGTGCCAGCAGTGAAAATTCTGTTGAAGCTTTCTTT. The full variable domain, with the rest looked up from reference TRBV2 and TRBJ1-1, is EPEVTQTPSHQVTQMGQEVILRCVPISNHLYFYWYRQILGQKVEFLVSFYNNEISEKSEIFDDQFSVERPDGSNFTLKIRSTKLEDSAMYFCASSENSVEAFFGQGTRLTVV.

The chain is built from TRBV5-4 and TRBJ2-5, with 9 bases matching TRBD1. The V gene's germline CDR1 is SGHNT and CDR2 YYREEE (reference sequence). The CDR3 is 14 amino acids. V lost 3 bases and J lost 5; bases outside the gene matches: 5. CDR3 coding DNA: TGTGCCAGCAGCTCGGGACAGGGCCTGGAGACCCAGTACTTC. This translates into CASSSGQGLETQYF.

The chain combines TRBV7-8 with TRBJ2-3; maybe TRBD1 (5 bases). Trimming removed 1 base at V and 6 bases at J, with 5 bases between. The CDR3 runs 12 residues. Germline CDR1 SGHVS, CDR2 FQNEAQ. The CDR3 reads CASSLEGDTQYF. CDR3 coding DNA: TGTGCCAGCAGCTTAGAGGGGGATACGCAGTATTTT.

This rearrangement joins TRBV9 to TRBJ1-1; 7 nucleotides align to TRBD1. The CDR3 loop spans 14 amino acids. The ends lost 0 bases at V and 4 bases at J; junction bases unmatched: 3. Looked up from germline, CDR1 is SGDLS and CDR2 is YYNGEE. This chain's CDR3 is CASSVVWDSTEAFF. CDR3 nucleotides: TGTGCCAGCAGCGTAGTATGGGACAGCACTGAAGCTTTCTTT.

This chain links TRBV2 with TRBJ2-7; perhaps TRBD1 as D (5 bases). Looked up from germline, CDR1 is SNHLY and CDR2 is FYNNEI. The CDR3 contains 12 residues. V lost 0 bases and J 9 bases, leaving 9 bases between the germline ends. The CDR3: CASSEAGRGQYF. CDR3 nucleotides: TGTGCCAGCAGTGAAGCGGGTAGGGGGCAGTACTTC. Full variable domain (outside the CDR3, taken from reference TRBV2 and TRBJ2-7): EPEVTQTPSHQVTQMGQEVILRCVPISNHLYFYWYRQILGQKVEFLVSFYNNEISEKSEIFDDQFSVERPDGSNFTLKIRSTKLEDSAMYFCASSEAGRGQYFGPGTRLTVT.

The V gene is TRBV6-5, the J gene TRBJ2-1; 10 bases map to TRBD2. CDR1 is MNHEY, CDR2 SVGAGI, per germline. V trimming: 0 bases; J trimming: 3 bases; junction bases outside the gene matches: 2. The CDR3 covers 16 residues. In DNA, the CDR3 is TGTGCCAGCAGTTACTCGTCTAGCGGGAGCTACAATGAGCAGTTCTTC. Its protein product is CASSYSSSGSYNEQFF.

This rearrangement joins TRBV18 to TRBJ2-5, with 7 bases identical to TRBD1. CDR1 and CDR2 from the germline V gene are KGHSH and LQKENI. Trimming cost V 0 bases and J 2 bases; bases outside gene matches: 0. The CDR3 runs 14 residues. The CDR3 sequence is CASSPPGQQETQYF. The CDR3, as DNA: TGTGCCAGCTCACCACCGGGACAGCAAGAGACCCAGTACTTC.

CDR3 bases: TGTGCCAGCAGCTTGGAGCTCTACAATGAGCAGTTCTTC. This translates into CASSLELYNEQFF. The chain joins TRBV5-4 to TRBJ2-1, with unresolved D. Germline CDR1 reads SGHNT; CDR2 reads YYREEE (reference sequence). The CDR3 totals 13 residues. V lost 0 bases and J lost 3, with 4 bases in between.

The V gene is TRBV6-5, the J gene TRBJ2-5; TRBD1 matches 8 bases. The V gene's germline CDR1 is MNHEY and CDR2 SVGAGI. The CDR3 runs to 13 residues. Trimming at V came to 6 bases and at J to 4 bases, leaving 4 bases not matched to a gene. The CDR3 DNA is TGTGCCAGCAGCACGCAGGGGGCAGAGACCCAGTACTTC. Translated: CASSTQGAETQYF.

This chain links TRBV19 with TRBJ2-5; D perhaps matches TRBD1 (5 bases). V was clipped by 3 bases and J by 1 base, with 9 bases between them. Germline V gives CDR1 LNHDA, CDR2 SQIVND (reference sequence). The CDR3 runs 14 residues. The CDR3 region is CASSIQGPQETQYF. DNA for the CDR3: TGTGCCAGTAGTATCCAGGGCCCCCAAGAGACCCAGTACTTC.

The CDR3 here is CSVAPRLGGREQYF. The DNA of the CDR3 is TGCAGCGTTGCTCCTAGGTTGGGGGGGCGAGAGCAGTACTTC. This chain links TRBV29-1 with TRBJ2-7, with D possibly TRBD2 on 7 matching bases. CDR1 and CDR2 (germline): SQVTM, ANQGSEA. The CDR3 runs 14 residues. The V gene lost 4 bases and the J gene lost 7 bases, with 20 bases spanning the gap.

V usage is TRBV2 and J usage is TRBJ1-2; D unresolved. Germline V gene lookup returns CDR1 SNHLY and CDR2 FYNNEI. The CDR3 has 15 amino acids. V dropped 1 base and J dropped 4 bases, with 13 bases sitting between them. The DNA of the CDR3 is TGTGCCAGCAGTGAAGTTGTAAAGGAGTTCTATGGCTACACCTTC. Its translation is CASSEVVKEFYGYTF.

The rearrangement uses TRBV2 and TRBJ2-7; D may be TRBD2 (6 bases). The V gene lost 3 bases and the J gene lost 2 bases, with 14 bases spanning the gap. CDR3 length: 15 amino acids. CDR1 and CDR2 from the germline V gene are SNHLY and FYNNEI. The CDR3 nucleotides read TGTGCCAGCAGTGACACTCCGGGACTCCCCTACGAGCAGTACTTC. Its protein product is CASSDTPGLPYEQYF.

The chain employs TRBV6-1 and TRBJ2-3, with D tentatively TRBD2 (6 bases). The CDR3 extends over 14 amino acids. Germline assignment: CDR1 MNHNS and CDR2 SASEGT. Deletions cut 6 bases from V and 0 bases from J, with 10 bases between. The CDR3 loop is CASSGLTSTDTQYF. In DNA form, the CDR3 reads TGTGCCAGCAGCGGACTAACTAGCACAGATACGCAGTATTTT.

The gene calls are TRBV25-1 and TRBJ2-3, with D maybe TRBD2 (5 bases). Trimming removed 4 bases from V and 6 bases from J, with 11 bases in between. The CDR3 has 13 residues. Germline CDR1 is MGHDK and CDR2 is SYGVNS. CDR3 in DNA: TGTGCCAGCAGTGGACGGGGTCTTGATACGCAGTATTTT. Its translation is CASSGRGLDTQYF.

The chain's CDR3 is CASSSTRPSTEAFF. The CDR3 nucleotides are TGTGCCAGCAGCTCAACTAGGCCTAGCACTGAAGCTTTCTTT. The chain is built from TRBV7-9 and TRBJ1-1; D remains unclear. CDR3 length: 14 residues. Germline-derived CDR1 and CDR2 are SEHNR and FQNEAQ (reference sequence). Trimming stripped 4 bases from V and 4 bases from J, with 13 bases between.

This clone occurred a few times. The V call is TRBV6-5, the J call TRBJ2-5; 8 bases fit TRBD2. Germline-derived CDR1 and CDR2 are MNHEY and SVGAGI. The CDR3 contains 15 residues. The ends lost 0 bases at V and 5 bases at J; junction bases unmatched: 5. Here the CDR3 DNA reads TGTGCCAGCAGTTACTCGCCGGGGGGGCTTGAGACCCAGTACTTC. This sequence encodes CASSYSPGGLETQYF.

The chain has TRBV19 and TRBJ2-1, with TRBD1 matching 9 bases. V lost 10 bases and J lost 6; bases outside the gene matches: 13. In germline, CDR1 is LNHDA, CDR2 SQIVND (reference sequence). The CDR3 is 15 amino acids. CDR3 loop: CATRVWDRDPNEQFF. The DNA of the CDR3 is TGTGCCACCAGAGTCTGGGACAGGGATCCCAATGAGCAGTTCTTC.

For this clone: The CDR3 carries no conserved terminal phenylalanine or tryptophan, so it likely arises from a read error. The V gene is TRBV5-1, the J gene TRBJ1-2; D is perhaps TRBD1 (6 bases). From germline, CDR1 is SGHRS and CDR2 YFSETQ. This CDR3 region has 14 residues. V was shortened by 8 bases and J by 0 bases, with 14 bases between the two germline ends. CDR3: CASSLQGPNYGYTV. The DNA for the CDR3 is TGCGCCAGTTCCCTTCAGGGGCCTAACTATGGCTACACCGTC.

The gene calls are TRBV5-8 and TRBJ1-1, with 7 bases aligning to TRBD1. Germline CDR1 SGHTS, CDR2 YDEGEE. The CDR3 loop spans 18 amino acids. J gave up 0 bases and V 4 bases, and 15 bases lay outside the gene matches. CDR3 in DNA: TGTGCCAGCAGCGAAACTACCGGGACAGTGTTCATGAACACTGAAGCTTTCTTT. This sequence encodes CASSETTGTVFMNTEAFF.

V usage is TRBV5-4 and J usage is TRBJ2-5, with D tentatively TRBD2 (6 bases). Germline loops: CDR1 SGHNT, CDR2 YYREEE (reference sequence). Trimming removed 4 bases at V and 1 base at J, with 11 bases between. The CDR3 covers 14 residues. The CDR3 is CASSPAGTQETQYF. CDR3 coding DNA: TGTGCCAGCAGCCCGGCGGGGACCCAAGAGACCCAGTACTTC.